Below, 10 T cell receptor beta chains from the same sample are listed, as sequenced in a study of cytomegalovirus exposure and HLA in healthy donors. The study ran its PCR with 60 Vbeta and 13 Jbeta primers. Sequencing was performed with immunoSEQ multiplex PCR; in TCRdb, only in-frame clones are kept and a portion is missing. Here the sample spans over 60,000 clones, roughly 71% being singletons. The sequencing sample was made of PBMCs. Receptor source: a man in his 70s in good health and CMV-seronegative.

The V and J genes are TRBV2 and TRBJ1-6; D is perhaps TRBD1 (6 bases). Between the trimmed V and J ends, which lost 10 bases and 8 bases, there was a span of 21 bases. CDR1 and CDR2 (germline): SNHLY, FYNNEI. The CDR3 sequence is 15 residues long. The CDR3 coding sequence is TGTGCCACCGGGACATCAACCCCTCAATATTCACCCCTCCACTTT. Translating gives CATGTSTPQYSPLHF.

This chain joins TRBV2 and TRBJ1-4, with TRBD1 matching over 7 bases. The CDR3 spans 13 residues. V was clipped by 4 bases and J by 7 bases; unmatched bases: 3. Germline assignment: CDR1 SNHLY and CDR2 FYNNEI. DNA of the CDR3: TGTGCCAGCAGTGGACAGGGAGGTGAAAAACTGTTTTTT. Its translation is CASSGQGGEKLFF.

The V gene is TRBV29-1, the J gene TRBJ1-1; tentatively, D is TRBD1 (6 bases). Deletions cut 4 bases from V and 1 base from J, with 10 bases between. This CDR3 comprises 13 residues. CDR1 is SQVTM, CDR2 ANQGSEA, per germline. The CDR3 here is CSVASGANTEAFF. DNA for the CDR3: TGCAGCGTTGCATCAGGGGCGAACACTGAAGCTTTCTTT.

The CDR3 nucleotides are TGTGCCAGCTCACCTATTCCACAGGGGGAGTTCCCTAACTATGGCTACACCTTC. Its translation: CASSPIPQGEFPNYGYTF. The V gene is TRBV18, the J gene TRBJ1-2, with 8 bases identical to TRBD1. The CDR3 is made up of 18 amino acids. Trimming removed 3 bases from V and 0 bases from J; junction bases left unmatched: 12. Germline CDR1 KGHSH, CDR2 LQKENI.

The chain joins TRBV7-2 to TRBJ1-3; weak D call: TRBD1 (6 bases). The germline CDR1 and CDR2 sequences are SGHTA and FQGNSA. The CDR3 runs to 16 residues. The V gene lost 4 bases and the J gene lost 0 bases, with 13 bases spanning the gap. The CDR3 region has the DNA TGTGCCAGCAGCTCTGGACAGTACTTCTCTGGAAACACCATATATTTT. Its protein product is CASSSGQYFSGNTIYF.

The gene calls are TRBV25-1 and TRBJ1-1, with D possibly matching TRBD1 (5 bases). Germline V gene lookup returns CDR1 MGHDK and CDR2 SYGVNS. Trimming shortened V by 3 bases and J by 5 bases, and 19 bases separated the two germline ends. This CDR3 contains 16 residues. This CDR3 is CASSEGGGRIRTEAFF. The DNA for the CDR3 is TGTGCCAGCAGTGAGGGGGGTGGTAGGATTAGGACTGAAGCTTTCTTT.

Here the CDR3 reads CASSPAGQGHGYTF. The CDR3 nucleotides read TGTGCCAGCAGCCCAGCCGGACAGGGCCATGGCTACACCTTC. The chain is built from TRBV7-2 and TRBJ1-2, with 8 nucleotides matching TRBD1. Germline CDR1 is SGHTA and CDR2 is FQGNSA. CDR3 length equals 14 residues. With V trimmed by 5 bases and J by 6 bases, 8 bases remained unmatched.

This clone was found a few times. The chain carries TRBV4-3 and TRBJ2-6; D perhaps matches TRBD1 (5 bases). V was pared by 0 bases and J by 2 bases, with 8 bases between. The CDR3 is 16 amino acids. Per germline, CDR1 LGHNA and CDR2 YSLEER. The CDR3 region is CASSQDRVAGANVLTF. For the CDR3, the DNA is TGCGCCAGCAGCCAAGACAGGGTCGCTGGGGCCAACGTCCTGACTTTC.

The chain employs TRBV7-6 and TRBJ2-7; D is possibly TRBD1 (6 bases). CDR1 and CDR2 from the germline V gene are SGHVS and FNYEAQ. Trimming cost V 4 bases and J 13 bases, with 20 bases left between them. CDR3 size: 13 residues. CDR3 coding DNA: TGTGCCAGCAGCTCCCCCACCGACAGGCTCGTCTACTTC. It codes for CASSSPTDRLVYF.

This clone was found once. J is TRBJ2-2 and V is TRBV7-2; the D gene is possibly TRBD1 (7 bases). The V gene lost 3 bases and the J gene lost 7 bases, with 15 bases spanning the gap. The CDR3 is 15 residues long. Germline loops: CDR1 SGHTA, CDR2 FQGNSA. The CDR3 region is CASSFQTGRIGELFF. The DNA of the CDR3 is TGTGCCAGCAGCTTCCAGACAGGGAGGATCGGGGAGCTGTTTTTT.